The next 7 T cell receptor beta chains were all read from a single sample in a study of cytomegalovirus exposure and HLA in healthy donors listed by TCRdb under 2017. Receptors were amplified or captured by the immunoSEQ multiplex PCR assay. For the multiplex PCR, a mixture combining 60 forward primers for TCR Vbeta segments and 13 reverse primers for TCR Jbeta segments was used. TCRdb obtained this table from immuneACCESS and retained in-frame rearrangements with V and J assigned. These tables miss some clones; where compared with another copy, unresolved V genes account for less than half of the shortfall, and the remainder is unexplained. This sample has some 200,000 clones in its table, and around 80% of those were observed once. Approximately 6.3% of the sample belongs to the ten largest clones. Input material: PBMCs. The receptors derive from a middle-aged man in good health and CMV-seropositive.

CDR3 region: CASSLTGTGGTEQYF. The CDR3 bases are TGTGCCAGCAGCCTTACCGGGACAGGGGGTACCGAGCAGTACTTC. The chain recombines TRBV7-9 with TRBJ2-5; 11 nucleotides line up with TRBD1. The J call may be faulty, since TRBJ2-7 better matches the DNA end. The CDR3 consists of 15 residues. Germline CDR1 SEHNR, CDR2 FQNEAQ (reference sequence).

The sample holds a few counts of this clone. The chain is built from TRBV15 and TRBJ2-5; D perhaps matches TRBD1 (6 bases). This CDR3 has 15 amino acids. V shed 5 bases and J shed 5 bases, with 18 bases lying between them. Per the germline V gene, CDR1 is LNHNV and CDR2 is YYDKDF (reference sequence). The CDR3 sequence: CATSPLGATSETQYF. The CDR3 DNA reads TGTGCCACCAGCCCCCTGGGGGCAACCTCGGAGACCCAGTACTTC.

The chain carries TRBV9 and TRBJ2-7; the match to TRBD1 covers 8 bases. V was pared by 0 bases and J by 6 bases, with 11 bases of the junction left unmatched. The CDR3 totals 16 residues. The germline CDR1 and CDR2 sequences are SGDLS and YYNGEE. The CDR3 region is CASSVGPGGAQGEQYF. The CDR3, as DNA: TGTGCCAGCAGCGTAGGCCCAGGGGGCGCCCAGGGCGAGCAGTACTTC.

This clone was seen a single time. This chain links TRBV7-3 with TRBJ2-2; 8 bases map to TRBD2. CDR1 and CDR2 (germline): SGHTA, FQGTGA. CDR3 length: 17 residues. V dropped 2 bases and J dropped 7; count of bases not matched to a gene: 12. The CDR3 coding sequence is TGTGCCAGCAGCTTACAGATCGGGGGGGCGCTGGACGGGGAGCTGTTTTTT. This encodes CASSLQIGGALDGELFF.

This clone was observed a few times. The rearrangement joins TRBV9 to TRBJ1-6, with 7 nucleotides matching TRBD1. This CDR3 is built from 15 residues. V shed 4 bases, J shed 7 bases, and the junction held 8 bases outside the gene matches. The germline V gene has CDR1 SGDLS and CDR2 YYNGEE. CDR3 DNA: TGTGCCAGCAGCCGCTCCGGGACAGCCAATTCACCCCTCCACTTT. Protein: CASSRSGTANSPLHF.

This clone was counted between two and nine times. The V call is TRBV15, the J call TRBJ1-2, with D unclear. The CDR3 length is 15 residues. V lost 0 bases to trimming and J lost 4 bases, with 12 bases between them. From germline, CDR1 is LNHNV and CDR2 YYDKDF (reference sequence). The CDR3 DNA reads as TGTGCCACCAGCAGAGAGGGCCTGTCTGGCTATGGCTACACCTTC. Translating gives CATSREGLSGYGYTF.

The V gene is TRBV6-5, the J gene TRBJ2-3; 8 bases line up with TRBD1. The germline V gene has CDR1 MNHEY and CDR2 SVGAGI. V lost 2 bases to trimming and J lost 2 bases; unmatched junction nucleotides: 3. This CDR3 contains 15 residues. CDR3 in amino acids: CASSYRTGSTDTQYF. DNA for the CDR3: TGTGCCAGCAGTTACAGGACAGGGTCCACAGATACGCAGTATTTT.